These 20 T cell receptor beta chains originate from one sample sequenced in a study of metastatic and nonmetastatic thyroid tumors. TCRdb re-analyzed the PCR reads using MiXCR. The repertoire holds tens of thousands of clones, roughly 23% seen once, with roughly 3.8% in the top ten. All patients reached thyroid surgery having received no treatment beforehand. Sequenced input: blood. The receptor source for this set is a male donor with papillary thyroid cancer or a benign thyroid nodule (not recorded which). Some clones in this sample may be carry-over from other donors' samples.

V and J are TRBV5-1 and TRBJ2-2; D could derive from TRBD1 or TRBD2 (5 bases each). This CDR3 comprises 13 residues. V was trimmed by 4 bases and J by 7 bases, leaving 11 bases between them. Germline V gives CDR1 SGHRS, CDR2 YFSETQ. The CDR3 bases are TGCGCCAGCAGCCATGGGACGAGCGGGGAGCTGTTTTTT. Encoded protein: CASSHGTSGELFF.

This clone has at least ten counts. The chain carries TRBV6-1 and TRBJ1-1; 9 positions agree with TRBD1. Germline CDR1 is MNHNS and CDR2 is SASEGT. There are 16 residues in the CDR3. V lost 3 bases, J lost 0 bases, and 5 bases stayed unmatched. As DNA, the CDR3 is TGTGCCAGCAGTGACCGGGACAGGGAAATGAACACTGAAGCTTTCTTT. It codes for CASSDRDREMNTEAFF.

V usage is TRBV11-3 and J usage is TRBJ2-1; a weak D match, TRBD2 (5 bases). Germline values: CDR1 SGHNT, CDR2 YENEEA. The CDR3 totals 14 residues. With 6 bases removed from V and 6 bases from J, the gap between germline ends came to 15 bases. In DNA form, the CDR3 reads TGTGCCAGCAGTTCTAGCTGCCTGGGCAATGAGCAGTTCTTC. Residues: CASSSSCLGNEQFF.

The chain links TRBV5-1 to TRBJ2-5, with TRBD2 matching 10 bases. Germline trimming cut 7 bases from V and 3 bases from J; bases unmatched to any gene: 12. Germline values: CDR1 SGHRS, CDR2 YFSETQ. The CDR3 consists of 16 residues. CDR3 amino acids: CASCACTSGVEETQYF. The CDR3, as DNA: TGCGCCAGCTGCGCCTGTACTAGCGGGGTTGAAGAGACCCAGTACTTC.

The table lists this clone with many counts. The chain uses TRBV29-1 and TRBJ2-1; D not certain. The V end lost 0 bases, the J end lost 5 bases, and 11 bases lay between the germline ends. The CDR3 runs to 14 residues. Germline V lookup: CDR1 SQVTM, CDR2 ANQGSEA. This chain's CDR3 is CSVEDRLGDNEQFF. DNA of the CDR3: TGCAGCGTTGAAGATAGGCTTGGGGACAATGAGCAGTTCTTC.

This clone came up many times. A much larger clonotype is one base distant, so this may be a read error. The chain's CDR3 is CASSDLDSKDEELFF. In nucleotides, the CDR3 is TGTGCCAGCAGTGATTTGGATAGTAAGGATGAAGAACTGTTTTTT. The V and J genes are TRBV6-1 and TRBJ1-4; no clear D. The length of the CDR3 is 15 residues. Germline values: CDR1 MNHNS, CDR2 SASEGT.

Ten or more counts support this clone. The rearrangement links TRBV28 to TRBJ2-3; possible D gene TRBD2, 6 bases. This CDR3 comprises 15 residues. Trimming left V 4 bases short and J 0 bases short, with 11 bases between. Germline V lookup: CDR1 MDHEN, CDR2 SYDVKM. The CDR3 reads CASSSTLASTDTQYF. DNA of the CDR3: TGTGCCAGCAGTTCCACACTAGCTAGCACAGATACGCAGTATTTT. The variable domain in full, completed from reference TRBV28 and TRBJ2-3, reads DVKVTQSSRYLVKRTGEKVFLECVQDMDHENMFWYRQDPGLGLRLIYFSYDVKMKEKGDIPEGYSVSREKKERFSLILESASTNQTSMYLCASSSTLASTDTQYFGPGTRLTVL.

In nucleotides, the CDR3 is TGTGCCAGCAGATCAACTAGCGGGGTAGGAGGCATTCAGTACTTC. Its protein is CASRSTSGVGGIQYF. The chain carries TRBV6-2 or TRBV6-3 and TRBJ2-4; 10 bases are shared with TRBD2. Germline V lookup: CDR1 MNHEY, CDR2 SVGEGT. The trim removed 6 bases at V and 9 bases at J, leaving 11 bases unmatched. The CDR3 runs to 15 residues.

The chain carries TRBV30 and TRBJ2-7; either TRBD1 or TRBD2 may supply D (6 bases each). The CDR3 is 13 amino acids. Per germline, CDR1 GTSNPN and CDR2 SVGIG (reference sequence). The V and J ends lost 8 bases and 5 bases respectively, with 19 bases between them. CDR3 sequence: CAGSEKGGNEQYF. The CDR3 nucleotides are TGTGCCGGTAGTGAGAAAGGGGGGAACGAGCAGTACTTC.

The DNA for the CDR3 is TGTGCCACCCTCCCTGGTGATGGAAGGGCAGATACGCAGTATTTT. Amino acids: CATLPGDGRADTQYF. The chain carries TRBV24-1 and TRBJ2-3; D is undetermined. The CDR3 consists of 15 residues. Germline CDR1 KGHDR, CDR2 SFDVKD. V lost 9 bases and J lost 4, with 19 bases in between.

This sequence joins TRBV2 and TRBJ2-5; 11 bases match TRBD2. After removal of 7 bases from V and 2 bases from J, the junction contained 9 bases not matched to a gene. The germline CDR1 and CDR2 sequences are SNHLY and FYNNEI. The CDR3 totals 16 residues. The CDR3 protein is CASTALAGEYQETQYF. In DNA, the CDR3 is TGTGCCAGCACCGCACTAGCGGGGGAATATCAAGAGACCCAGTACTTC.

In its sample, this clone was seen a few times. The DNA for the CDR3 is TGTGCCAGCAGCCCAACGGGACTAGCCAACAATGAGCAGTTCTTC. Protein sequence: CASSPTGLANNEQFF. V gene TRBV12-3 or TRBV12-4 combines with J gene TRBJ2-1, with 9 positions matching TRBD2. V gave up 6 bases and J gave up 5 bases; unmatched junction bases: 8. The CDR3 extends over 15 amino acids.

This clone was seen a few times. In DNA, the CDR3 is TGCGCCAGCAGCTGGACTGCTAGCGGTTCCTACAATGAGCAGTTCTTC. This sequence encodes CASSWTASGSYNEQFF. V and J are TRBV5-1 and TRBJ2-1; 7 bases line up with TRBD2. The CDR3 is made up of 16 amino acids. The junction had 7 bases not matched to a gene; V was cut back by 3 bases and J by 1 base. Germline lookup yields CDR1 SGHRS and CDR2 YFSETQ. Using reference TRBV5-1 and TRBJ2-1 for the parts outside the CDR3, the full variable domain is KAGVTQTPRYLIKTRGQQVTLSCSPISGHRSVSWYQQTPGQGLQFLFEYFSETQRNKGNFPGRFSGRQFSNSRSEMNVSTLELGDSALYLCASSWTASGSYNEQFFGPGTRLTVL.

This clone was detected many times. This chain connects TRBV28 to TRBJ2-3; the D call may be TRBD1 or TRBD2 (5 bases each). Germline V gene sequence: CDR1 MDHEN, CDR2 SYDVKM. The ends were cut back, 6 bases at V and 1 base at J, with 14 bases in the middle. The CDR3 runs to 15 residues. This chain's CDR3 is CASSRAGTGTDTQYF. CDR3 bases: TGTGCCAGCAGCCGCGCCGGGACCGGCACAGATACGCAGTATTTT.

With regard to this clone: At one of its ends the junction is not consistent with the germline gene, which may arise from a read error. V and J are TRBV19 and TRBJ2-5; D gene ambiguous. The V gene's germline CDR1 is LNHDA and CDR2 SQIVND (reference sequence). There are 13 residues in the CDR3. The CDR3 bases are TGTGCCAGTAGTAGTGCTTCTCAAGAGACCCGGCACTTC. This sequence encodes CASSSASQETRHF.

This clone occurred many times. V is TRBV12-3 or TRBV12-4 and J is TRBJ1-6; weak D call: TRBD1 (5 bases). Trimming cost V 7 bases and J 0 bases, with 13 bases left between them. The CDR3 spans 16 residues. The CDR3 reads CASTGATASYNSPLHF. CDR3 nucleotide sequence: TGTGCCAGCACCGGGGCCACCGCCTCCTATAATTCACCCCTCCACTTT.

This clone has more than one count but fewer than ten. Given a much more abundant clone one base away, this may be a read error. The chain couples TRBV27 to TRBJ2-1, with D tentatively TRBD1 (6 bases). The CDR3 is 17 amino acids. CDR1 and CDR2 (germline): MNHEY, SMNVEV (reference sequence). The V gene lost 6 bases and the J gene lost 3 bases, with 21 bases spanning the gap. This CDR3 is CASSTGKGITVYNEQFF. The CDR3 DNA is TGTGCCAGCAGCACAGGGAAAGGCATCACGGTCTACAATGAGCAGTTCTTC.

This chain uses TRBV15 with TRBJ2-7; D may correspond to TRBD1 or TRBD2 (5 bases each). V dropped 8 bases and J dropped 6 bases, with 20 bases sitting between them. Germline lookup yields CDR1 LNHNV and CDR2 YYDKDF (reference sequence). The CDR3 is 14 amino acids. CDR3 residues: CATGTGTRAGEQYF. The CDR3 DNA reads TGTGCCACCGGTACCGGGACCAGGGCGGGCGAGCAGTACTTC.

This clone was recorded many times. The CDR3 DNA follows: TGTGCCAGCAATAGCGGGGGAGGTGAGACCCAGTACTTC. Protein product: CASNSGGGETQYF. This sequence joins TRBV4-2 and TRBJ2-5; 9 bases match TRBD2. The CDR3 sequence is 13 residues long. Germline-derived CDR1 and CDR2 are LGHNA and YNFKEQ. With 7 bases clipped from V and 5 bases from J, the junction kept 5 bases outside the gene matches.

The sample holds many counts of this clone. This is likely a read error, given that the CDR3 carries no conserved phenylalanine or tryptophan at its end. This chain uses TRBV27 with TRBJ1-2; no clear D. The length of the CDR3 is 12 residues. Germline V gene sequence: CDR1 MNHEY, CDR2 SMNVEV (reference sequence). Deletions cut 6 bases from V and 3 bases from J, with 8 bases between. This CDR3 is CASRREDYGYTL. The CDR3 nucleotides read TGTGCCAGCAGGCGGGAAGACTATGGCTACACCCTC.